These 2 T cell receptor beta chains were all obtained from the same sample, sequenced in a study of blood T cell repertoires in COVID-19. Here immunoSEQ multiplex PCR was the method, and the copy in TCRdb shows in-frame clones only, minus some. The table includes under 300,000 clones, around 84% detected once. The sequenced sample was peripheral blood. Receptor source: a man aged 35 to 55 who had recovered from COVID-19.

This chain links TRBV21-1 with TRBJ2-5; TRBD1, the table's D call, was not compared with the DNA. TRBV21-1 is marked as a pseudogene. There are 14 residues in the CDR3. DNA for the CDR3: TGTGCCAGCAGGCACCCCGGGACAGCTTCAACCCAGTACTTC. Encoded protein: CASRHPGTASTQYF.

This clone was seen more than once but under ten times. The V gene is TRBV7-2, the J gene TRBJ2-3, with D hard to call. Germline V lookup: CDR1 SGHTA, CDR2 FQGNSA. V was trimmed by 2 bases and J by 2 bases, leaving 8 bases between them. This CDR3 is built from 14 residues. CDR3 DNA: TGTGCCAGCAGCTTATTAGCTGACACAGATACGCAGTATTTT. Translation gives CASSLLADTDTQYF.